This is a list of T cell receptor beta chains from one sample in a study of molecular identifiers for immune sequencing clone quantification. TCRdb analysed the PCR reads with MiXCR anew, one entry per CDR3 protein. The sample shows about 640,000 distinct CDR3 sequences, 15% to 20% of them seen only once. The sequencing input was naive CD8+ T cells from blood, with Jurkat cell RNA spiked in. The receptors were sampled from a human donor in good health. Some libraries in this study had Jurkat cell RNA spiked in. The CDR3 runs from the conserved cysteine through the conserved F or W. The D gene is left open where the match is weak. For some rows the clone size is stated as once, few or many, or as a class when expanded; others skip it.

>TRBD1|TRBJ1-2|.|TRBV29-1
TGCAGCGTTGAAGGGGGGACAGATCTCTATGGCTACACCTTC
CSVEGGTDLYGYTF
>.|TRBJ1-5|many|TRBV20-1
TGCAGTGCTAGAGATCTACAGAATCAGCCCCAGCATTTT
CSARDLQNQPQHF
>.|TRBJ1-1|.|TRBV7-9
TGTACCAGCAGCTTAGGACAGATGAACACTGAAGCTTTCTTT
CTSSLGQMNTEAFF
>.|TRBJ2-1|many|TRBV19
TGTGCCAGTGGGACGAGGGAGCAGTTCTTC
CASGTREQFF
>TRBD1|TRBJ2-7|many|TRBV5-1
TGCGCCAGCAACCCCGTGGGACAGCACTACGAGCAGTACTTC
CASNPVGQHYEQYF
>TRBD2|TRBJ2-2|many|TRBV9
TGTGCCAGCGGAGCGGGAGGAGGCGGGGAGCTGTTTTTT
CASGAGGGGELFF
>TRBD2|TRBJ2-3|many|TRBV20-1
TGCAGTGCTAGTTCGGTCTGGCTAGCGGGAGCAGATACGCAGTATTTT
CSASSVWLAGADTQYF
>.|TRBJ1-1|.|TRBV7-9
TGTGCCAGCAGCCTAGAACACATGAACACTGGAGCTTTCTTT
CASSLEHMNTGAFF
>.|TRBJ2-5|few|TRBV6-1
TGTGCCAGCAGTGAATGGAGGGGGCAAGAGACCCAGTACTTC
CASSEWRGQETQYF
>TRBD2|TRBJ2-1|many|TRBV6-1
TGTGCCAGCAGTGATGCTAGTCCGGGACTAGCGATCCATGAGCAGTTCTTC
CASSDASPGLAIHEQFF
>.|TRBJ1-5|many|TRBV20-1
TGCAGTGCTAGCCGGGACACTAGCAATCAGCCCCAGCATTTT
CSASRDTSNQPQHF
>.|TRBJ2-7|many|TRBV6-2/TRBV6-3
TGTGCCAGCAGTCGGGGCCAGTACTACGAGCAGTACTTC
CASSRGQYYEQYF
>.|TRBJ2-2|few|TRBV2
TGTGCCACCGACGGACCCACCGGGGAGCTGTTTTTT
CATDGPTGELFF
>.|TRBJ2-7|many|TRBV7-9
TGTGCCAGCAGCTCGCAGACCAGGGTCTACGAGCAGTACTTC
CASSSQTRVYEQYF
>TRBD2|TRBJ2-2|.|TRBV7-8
TGTGCCAGCAGCTCCCCTAGCGGGGGGGCGAACACCGGGGAGCTGTTTTTT
CASSSPSGGANTGELFF
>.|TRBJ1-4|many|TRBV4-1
TGCGCCAGCAGCCATAGTTCGGGGTCAAATGAAAAACTGTTTTTT
CASSHSSGSNEKLFF
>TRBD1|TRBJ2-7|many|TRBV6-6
TGTGCCAGCAGTTCCCCGGGACAGAGTTTAGAGCAGTACTTC
CASSSPGQSLEQYF
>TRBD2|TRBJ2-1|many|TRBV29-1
TGCAGCGTTGACGGGACTAGCGGCGACAATGAGCAGTTCTTC
CSVDGTSGDNEQFF
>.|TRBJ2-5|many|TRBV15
TGTGCCACCAGCACGACGGGAGAGGGGGTTTATCAAGAGACCCAGTACTTC
CATSTTGEGVYQETQYF
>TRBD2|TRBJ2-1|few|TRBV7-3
TGTGCCAGCAGCCAGGACGCTAGCGGGACCAGGAATGAGCAGTTCTTC
CASSQDASGTRNEQFF
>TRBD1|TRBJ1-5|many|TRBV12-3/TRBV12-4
TGTGCCAGCGGCCACACTGGGACAGGGGGCTTTCAGCCCCAGCATTTT
CASGHTGTGGFQPQHF
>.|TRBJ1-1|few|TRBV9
TGTGCCAGCAGCGTCGACAGGATTGACGCTGAAGCTTTCTTT
CASSVDRIDAEAFF
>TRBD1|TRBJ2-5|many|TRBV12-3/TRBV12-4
TGTGCCAGCAGTCCATCATGGGACAGGAGGGAAGAGACCCAGTACTTC
CASSPSWDRREETQYF
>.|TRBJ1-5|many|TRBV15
TGTGCCACCAGCAGAGATTTGGGTAAGGGTCAGCCCCAGCATTTT
CATSRDLGKGQPQHF
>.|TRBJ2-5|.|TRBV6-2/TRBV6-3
TGTGCCAGCAGTTTCACCCGGCCGACCGGGACCCAGTACTTC
CASSFTRPTGTQYF
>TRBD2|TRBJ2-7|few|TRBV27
TGTGCCAGCAGTCCCCGGACTAGCGGGAGTACGTACGAGCAGTACTTC
CASSPRTSGSTYEQYF
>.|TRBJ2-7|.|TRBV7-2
TGTGCCAGCAGCCCCCCAGCCGGGTCCTCAACCTACGGGCAGTACTTC
CASSPPAGSSTYGQYF
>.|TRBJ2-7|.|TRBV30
TGTGCCTGGAGCCCCTTCGAGGGAGCCGTTTACGAGCAGTACTTC
CAWSPFEGAVYEQYF
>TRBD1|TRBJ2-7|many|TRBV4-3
TGCGCCAGCAGCCAGGGGACAGGGGATCACGAGCAGTACTTC
CASSQGTGDHEQYF
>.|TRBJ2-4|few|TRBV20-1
TGCAGTGCCCTGAGTGTGGACAAAAACATTCAGTACTTC
CSALSVDKNIQYF
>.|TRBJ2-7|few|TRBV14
TGTGCCAGCAGCCACTCCATTTCCTACGAGCAGTACTTC
CASSHSISYEQYF
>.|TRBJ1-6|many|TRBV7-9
TGTGCCAGCAGCTTAGTTTCAGGGGACCGGTATAATTCACCCCTCCACTTT
CASSLVSGDRYNSPLHF
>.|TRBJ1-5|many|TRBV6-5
TGTGCCAGCAGTCCTGCGTTGGAGCAGCCCCAGCATTTT
CASSPALEQPQHF
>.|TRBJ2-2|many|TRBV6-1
TGTGCCAGCTGCTGGACAAGTAACACCGGGGAGCTGTTTTTT
CASCWTSNTGELFF
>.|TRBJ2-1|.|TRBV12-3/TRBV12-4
TGTGCCAGCAGTCGGCTGGTTCCACAGTTCTTC
CASSRLVPQFF
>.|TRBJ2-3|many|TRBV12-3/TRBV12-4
TGTGCCAGCACCCCCAGGGGTGAATGGACAGATACGCAGTATTTT
CASTPRGEWTDTQYF
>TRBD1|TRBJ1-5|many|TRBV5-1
TGCGCCAGCAGCTTAGGGACAGGGGTTCCTCAGCCCCAGCATTTT
CASSLGTGVPQPQHF
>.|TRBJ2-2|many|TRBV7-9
TGTGCCAGCAGCCTAGGACAGACTTTTGAGAACACCGGGGAGCTGTTTTTT
CASSLGQTFENTGELFF
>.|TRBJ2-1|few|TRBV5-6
TGTGCCAGCAGCCTGGGGAGGCAGTACTCCTACAATGAGCAGTTCTTC
CASSLGRQYSYNEQFF
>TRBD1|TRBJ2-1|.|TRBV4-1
TGCGCCAGCAGCCGAGTGGGACAGGGTTCCCACAATGAGCAGTTCTTC
CASSRVGQGSHNEQFF
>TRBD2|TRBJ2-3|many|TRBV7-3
TGTGCCAGCAGCCTGGCGGGGGGGCGCACAGATACGCAGTATTTT
CASSLAGGRTDTQYF